One sample yielded the 15 T cell receptor beta chains listed below, sequenced in a study of control samples from healthy donors and cancer patients. The assay was immunoSEQ multiplex PCR, and TCRdb's table has in-frame clones only and misses some. The table shows about 120,000 clones, with about 93% occurring only once. Sequencing was done on a sample of blood. Receptor source: a middle-aged man in good health.

This chain connects TRBV24-1 to TRBJ1-5; a weak D match, TRBD1 (5 bases). Germline V gene lookup returns CDR1 KGHDR and CDR2 SFDVKD. Trimming removed 4 bases from V and 2 bases from J, with 8 bases in between. This CDR3 comprises 14 residues. The CDR3 reads CATSESGGNQPQHF. The CDR3 DNA is TGTGCCACCAGTGAATCGGGGGGCAATCAGCCCCAGCATTTT.

V and J are TRBV16 and TRBJ1-5, with D tentatively TRBD1 (5 bases). This CDR3 has 16 amino acids. Germline CDR1 reads KGHSY; CDR2 reads FQNENV. The V end lost 2 bases, the J end lost 0 bases, and 11 bases lay between the germline ends. CDR3 bases: TGTGCCAGCAGCCAAGACAGTTTTTATAGCAATCAGCCCCAGCATTTT. Translated: CASSQDSFYSNQPQHF.

V and J are TRBV6-5 and TRBJ1-1; tentative D call: TRBD1 (6 bases). Per germline, CDR1 MNHEY and CDR2 SVGAGI. V lost 8 bases to trimming and J lost 11 bases, with 18 bases between them. This CDR3 contains 12 residues. This CDR3 reads CASFRRGAPAFF. The CDR3, as DNA: TGTGCCAGCTTCCGGCGGGGGGCGCCGGCTTTCTTT.

This sequence joins TRBV7-9 and TRBJ1-3; TRBD1 aligns across 7 bases. V gave up 5 bases and J gave up 2 bases; unmatched junction bases: 3. The CDR3 sequence is 14 residues long. Germline V gene data show CDR1 as SEHNR and CDR2 as FQNEAQ (reference sequence). CDR3 in amino acids: CASSADRAGNTIYF. In DNA form, the CDR3 reads TGTGCCAGCAGCGCTGACAGGGCTGGAAACACCATATATTTT.

The chain recombines TRBV7-9 with TRBJ2-3, with 10 bases matching TRBD2. This CDR3 has 13 residues. The V gene end was trimmed by 9 bases and the J gene end by 1 base; junction bases not matched to a gene: 1. Per germline, CDR1 SEHNR and CDR2 FQNEAQ (reference sequence). As DNA, the CDR3 is TGTGCCAGAGGGACTAGCGGCACAGATACGCAGTATTTT. Its translation: CARGTSGTDTQYF.

The genes are TRBV24-1 and TRBJ2-3; perhaps D is TRBD1 or TRBD2 (5 bases each). The CDR3 has 12 amino acids. The V gene lost 5 bases and the J gene lost 13 bases, with 15 bases spanning the gap. Per the germline V gene, CDR1 is KGHDR and CDR2 is SFDVKD. The DNA of the CDR3 is TGTGCCACCAGTGGACCCGGGACCGCGAAGTATTTT. Its translation is CATSGPGTAKYF.

V and J are TRBV11-3 and TRBJ2-1; possibly TRBD2 for D (5 bases). The CDR3 is 16 residues long. From germline, CDR1 is SGHNT and CDR2 YENEEA. Trimming took 0 bases from V and 0 from J, leaving 9 bases between them. In DNA, the CDR3 is TGTGCCAGCAGCTTAGATGGACTTAGCTCCTACAATGAGCAGTTCTTC. Its translation is CASSLDGLSSYNEQFF.

Turning to this clone: The same CDR3 can be traced to other DNA sequences in this sample. The J gene is TRBJ2-5, the V gene TRBV2; D gene uncertain. The germline V and J ends were trimmed by 3 bases and 5 bases, with 4 bases remaining between them. The CDR3 contains 11 residues. Per the germline V gene, CDR1 is SNHLY and CDR2 is FYNNEI. CDR3 sequence reads: CASSEWETQYF. Written as DNA, the CDR3 is TGTGCCAGCAGTGAGTGGGAGACCCAGTACTTC.

V usage is TRBV28 and J usage is TRBJ2-7, with D tentatively TRBD1 (5 bases). The germline gives CDR1 MDHEN, CDR2 SYDVKM. CDR3 length: 13 amino acids. Trimming removed 7 bases at V and 3 bases at J, with 13 bases between. CDR3 loop: CASKWQGNYEQYF. CDR3 DNA: TGTGCCAGCAAATGGCAGGGTAACTACGAGCAGTACTTC.

The chain carries TRBV2 and TRBJ2-1; D gene uncertain. From germline, CDR1 is SNHLY and CDR2 FYNNEI. This CDR3 is 13 amino acids long. Trimming removed 7 bases at V and 7 bases at J, with 14 bases between. The CDR3 reads CASILSPPNEQFF. DNA of the CDR3: TGTGCCAGCATCCTAAGCCCCCCTAATGAGCAGTTCTTC.

The chain carries TRBV11-1 and TRBJ2-3; D remains ambiguous. The V and J ends lost 1 base and 4 bases respectively, with 6 bases between them. The germline V gene encodes CDR1 SGHAT and CDR2 FQDESV (reference sequence). This CDR3 contains 13 residues. The CDR3 DNA reads TGTGCCAGCAGCTTAGACCCCCCAGATACGCAGTATTTT. Translated, it gives CASSLDPPDTQYF. Full variable domain (outside the CDR3, taken from reference TRBV11-1 and TRBJ2-3): EAEVAQSPRYKITEKSQAVAFWCDPISGHATLYWYRQILGQGPELLVQFQDESVVDDSQLPKDRFSAERLKGVDSTLKIQPAELGDSAMYLCASSLDPPDTQYFGPGTRLTVL.

The chain has TRBV9 and TRBJ1-5, with a possible D match to TRBD1 (6 bases). With 2 bases removed from V and 4 bases from J, the gap between germline ends came to 7 bases. CDR1 is SGDLS and CDR2 is YYNGEE in the germline V gene. The CDR3 is 13 residues long. The CDR3 coding sequence is TGTGCCAGCAGCGTTCAGGGGAATCAGCCCCAGCATTTT. Translation gives CASSVQGNQPQHF.

The V and J genes are TRBV7-8 and TRBJ2-7, with a tentative D call TRBD2 (6 bases). The CDR3 is made up of 12 amino acids. Germline V gene lookup returns CDR1 SGHVS and CDR2 FQNEAQ. Trimming took 4 bases from V and 10 from J, leaving 14 bases between them. For the CDR3, the DNA is TGTGCCAGCAGCTCGGACCTCGCGGGACAGTACTTC. Translated, it gives CASSSDLAGQYF.

The genes are TRBV5-1 and TRBJ2-5; 11 bases agree with TRBD1. The CDR3 extends over 15 amino acids. CDR1 is SGHRS, CDR2 YFSETQ, per germline. J gave up 4 bases and V 3 bases, and 5 bases lay outside the gene matches. CDR3 region: CASSSPGQGGETQYF. In DNA form, the CDR3 reads TGCGCCAGCAGCTCCCCGGGACAGGGGGGAGAGACCCAGTACTTC.

In DNA, the CDR3 is TGTGCCACCAGCGGACACAGGGATGAAGCTTTCTTT. Amino acid sequence: CATSGHRDEAFF. V usage is TRBV15 and J usage is TRBJ1-1; perhaps TRBD1 as D (6 bases). The V gene lost 5 bases and the J gene lost 7 bases, with 11 bases spanning the gap. Germline CDR1 is LNHNV and CDR2 is YYDKDF (reference sequence). The CDR3 length is 12 residues.